The next 7 T cell receptor beta chains were all read from a single sample in a study of blood T cells in healthy people across ages. Sample-barcoded 5' priming and a J-beta primer mix drove a second PCR of 7 to 11 cycles. One entry per CDR3 protein, called by TCRdb with MiXCR from the 5' RACE reads. The top ten hold 7.7% of the sample, which has around 1,500,000 distinct CDR3 sequences, about 30% seen once. The specimen was blood. The source of these receptors is a woman aged 25 to 39 in good health.

The genes are TRBV24-1 and TRBJ2-1; D call uncertain. V gave up 5 bases and J gave up 8 bases, with 12 bases separating them. In germline, CDR1 is KGHDR, CDR2 SFDVKD. CDR3 length: 13 amino acids. The CDR3 sequence: CATSALGRDEQFF. In nucleotides, the CDR3 is TGTGCCACCAGTGCGTTAGGGCGCGATGAGCAGTTCTTC.

This clonotype came up a few times. V usage is TRBV6-5 and J usage is TRBJ1-1; tentatively, D is TRBD1 (6 bases). CDR3 length: 13 residues. V shed 6 bases and J shed 6 bases, with 14 bases lying between them. Germline CDR1 and CDR2: MNHEY and SVGAGI. The CDR3 bases are TGTGCCAGCAGCCGCCTCGGGACATCTGAAGCTTTCTTT. Translation: CASSRLGTSEAFF.

This clonotype was counted only a few times. The chain uses TRBV20-1 and TRBJ1-4; no definite D call. Germline CDR1 and CDR2: DFQATT and SNEGSKA (reference sequence). This CDR3 is 13 amino acids long. V lost 4 bases and J lost 0, with 6 bases in between. The CDR3 nucleotides read TGCAGTGCTATCGCTGCAACTAATGAAAAACTGTTTTTT. Amino acid sequence: CSAIAATNEKLFF.

This clonotype was observed a few times. The chain has TRBV5-1 and TRBJ2-1, with TRBD2 matching over 11 bases. This CDR3 comprises 15 residues. In germline, CDR1 is SGHRS, CDR2 YFSETQ. The V segment lost 5 bases and the J segment 4 bases; nucleotides outside the gene matches: 5. In nucleotides, the CDR3 is TGCGCCAGCAGGCCTAGCGGGGGGATTTACAATGAGCAGTTCTTC. Amino acid sequence: CASRPSGGIYNEQFF.

On this clonotype: One end of the junction does not line up with germline, which may come from a read error. The rearrangement joins TRBV7-2 to TRBJ1-1, with TRBD1 identical over 8 bases. The germline gives CDR1 SGHTA, CDR2 FQGNSA. This CDR3 region has 15 residues. CDR3 DNA: TGTGCCGGCAGCATAAGACAGGGGAGGAACACTGAAGCTTTCTTT. Protein: CAGSIRQGRNTEAFF.

Of note for this clonotype: With a much larger clone just one base away, this may be a read error. The rearrangement joins TRBV5-1 to TRBJ2-1; 9 positions agree with TRBD2. The tail of the sequence fits TRBJ2-7 better, so the J call may be wrong. CDR3 size: 20 residues. Germline V lookup: CDR1 SGHRS, CDR2 YFSETQ. The CDR3, as DNA: TGCGCCAGCAGCTCCCATCTCCCCCAATTCAGCGGGAGGACCCCCAATGAGCAGTACTTC. Translating it yields CASSSHLPQFSGRTPNEQYF.

The rearrangement joins TRBV21-1 to TRBJ2-3; the table's D call TRBD1 went unverified against the DNA. TRBV21-1 is assigned pseudogene status. The CDR3 spans 17 residues. The DNA for the CDR3 is TGTGCCAGCAGCAAAGGGAAGCGACCCCGTTTCGCAGATACGCAGTATTTT. This gives the protein CASSKGKRPRFADTQYF.